The 14 T cell receptor beta chains given below trace back to one sample, sequenced in a study of cytomegalovirus exposure and HLA in healthy donors. 60 Vbeta and 13 Jbeta primers were used in PCR. Libraries were prepared by immunoSEQ multiplex PCR; TCRdb keeps only in-frame clonotypes and omits some of them. The sample records approximately 220,000 clones, almost 80% being singletons. Source material: PBMCs. The receptors originated from a male donor in good health and CMV-seronegative.

About this clone itself: The junction departs from the called germline gene at one end, perhaps through a read error. The chain combines TRBV7-9 with TRBJ2-2, with D possibly matching TRBD1 (6 bases). CDR1 and CDR2 (germline): SEHNR, FQNEAQ (reference sequence). This CDR3 is 13 amino acids long. The CDR3 sequence is CFTRGSDTGELFF. The DNA for the CDR3 is TGCTTCACCAGGGGTAGCGACACCGGGGAGCTGTTTTTT.

CDR3 nucleotide sequence: TGTGCCAGCAGTGGACAGGGGGCGATGCAGCCCCAGCATTTT. The encoded protein is CASSGQGAMQPQHF. The chain carries TRBV9 and TRBJ1-5, with 11 bases aligning to TRBD1. V was clipped by 5 bases and J by 7 bases; unmatched bases: 5. Looked up from germline, CDR1 is SGDLS and CDR2 is YYNGEE. This CDR3 region has 14 residues.

CDR3 region: CASSYSKTANYGYTF. The CDR3 nucleotides are TGTGCCAGCAGTTACTCAAAGACAGCTAACTATGGCTACACCTTC. The chain employs TRBV6-5 and TRBJ1-2; D might be TRBD1 (5 bases). The ends were cut back, 0 bases at V and 0 bases at J, with 8 bases in the middle. The germline V gene encodes CDR1 MNHEY and CDR2 SVGAGI. The CDR3 is made up of 15 amino acids.

The rearrangement links TRBV2 to TRBJ1-4; possibly TRBD1 for D (6 bases). The CDR3 has 14 amino acids. V was pared by 8 bases and J by 10 bases, with 20 bases between. Germline assignment: CDR1 SNHLY and CDR2 FYNNEI. In nucleotides, the CDR3 is TGTGCCAGCGATGGGGAGGGGGTTGGGGGAAAACTGTTTTTT. It yields the protein CASDGEGVGGKLFF.

In this sample, this clone turned up once. This specimen includes other DNA sequences encoding the same CDR3. This rearrangement joins TRBV20-1 to TRBJ2-5, with a weak D call TRBD2 (5 bases). The V gene lost 1 base and the J gene lost 5 bases, with 5 bases spanning the gap. There are 11 residues in the CDR3. Germline CDR1 and CDR2: DFQATT and SNEGSKA (reference sequence). The CDR3 reads CSARGGETQYF. The DNA for the CDR3 is TGCAGTGCTAGAGGCGGGGAGACCCAGTACTTC.

The genes are TRBV5-1 and TRBJ2-7; 7 bases fit TRBD2. The germline V gene encodes CDR1 SGHRS and CDR2 YFSETQ. Losses at the gene ends were 4 bases for V and 0 bases for J; bases not matched to a gene: 10. The CDR3 runs 16 residues. The CDR3 spells CASSDGSGSSSYEQYF. CDR3 DNA: TGCGCCAGCAGCGATGGTAGCGGGTCTAGCTCCTACGAGCAGTACTTC.

V is TRBV7-2 and J is TRBJ2-5; 14 positions agree with TRBD2. The germline CDR1 and CDR2 sequences are SGHTA and FQGNSA. The trim removed 0 bases at V and 1 base at J, leaving 1 base unmatched. This CDR3 has 17 residues. CDR3 region: CASSLAGLAGVQETQYF. Written as DNA, the CDR3 is TGTGCCAGCAGCTTAGCGGGACTAGCGGGAGTCCAAGAGACCCAGTACTTC.

With regard to this clone: The junction departs from germline at one end; a sequencing error may be responsible. The chain links TRBV6-4 to TRBJ1-4; the match to TRBD1 covers 7 bases. CDR1 and CDR2 (germline): MRHNA, SNTAGT. This CDR3 region has 11 residues. CDR3 nucleotides: TGTGCCAGCAGCCCGGGACAGTTAAGGATTTTT. The encoded protein is CASSPGQLRIF.

This clone was recorded a few times. The chain links TRBV25-1 to TRBJ1-5; 8 nucleotides agree with TRBD1. J was trimmed by 9 bases and V by 6 bases; bases with no gene match: 10. CDR1 MGHDK and CDR2 SYGVNS come from the germline V gene. This CDR3 is 14 amino acids long. CDR3: CASSFGQGWGPQHF. The CDR3 DNA sequence: TGTGCCAGCAGCTTCGGACAGGGCTGGGGGCCCCAGCATTTT.

Worth noting for this clone: One junction end does not reproduce the germline sequence, and a read error may be involved. Other nucleotide sequences in the sample specify the same CDR3. CDR3: CASSLGLAGGPSTDTQYF. CDR3 sequence (DNA): TGCGCCAGTAGCTTGGGGCTAGCGGGAGGGCCTAGCACAGATACGCAGTATTTT. This sequence joins TRBV5-1 and TRBJ2-3; 12 bases match TRBD2. Germline V CDR1 and CDR2: SGHRS, YFSETQ. This CDR3 region has 18 residues.

As for this clone: One junction end does not reproduce the germline sequence, and a read error may be involved. The chain employs TRBV6-6 and TRBJ2-4, with D possibly matching TRBD2 (5 bases). Per the germline V gene, CDR1 is MNHNY and CDR2 is SVGAGI (reference sequence). This CDR3 has 16 amino acids. The CDR3 DNA sequence: TGTGCCAGCAGTTACTCGAAAGGTCTAGCCAAAAGCATTCAGTACTTC. Translation gives CASSYSKGLAKSIQYF.

There are a few counts of this clone. The chain combines TRBV25-1 with TRBJ1-1; TRBD1 agrees at 11 bases. Germline assignment: CDR1 MGHDK and CDR2 SYGVNS. V shed 7 bases, J shed 7 bases, and the junction held 8 bases outside the gene matches. The CDR3 is 14 amino acids. The chain's CDR3 is CASNLGQGVGEAFF. In DNA form, the CDR3 reads TGTGCCAGCAATTTGGGACAGGGGGTTGGTGAAGCTTTCTTT.

In DNA, the CDR3 is TGTGCCAGCAGCTTAGGGTTCGGGCGGGGAGGCACAGATACGCAGTATTTT. This encodes CASSLGFGRGGTDTQYF. V usage is TRBV7-3 and J usage is TRBJ2-3; a weak D match, TRBD2 (6 bases). CDR1 and CDR2 (germline): SGHTA, FQGTGA. The CDR3 spans 17 residues. Trimming took 2 bases from V and 1 from J, leaving 16 bases between them.

The chain couples TRBV27 to TRBJ2-5; no firm D call. Trimming cost V 8 bases and J 5 bases, with 12 bases left between them. The germline V gene has CDR1 MNHEY and CDR2 SMNVEV (reference sequence). The CDR3 has 12 amino acids. The CDR3 DNA is TGTGCCAGCTGTCGTATCGGGGAGACCCAGTACTTC. This translates into CASCRIGETQYF.